The clone carrying this T cell receptor beta chain has more than one count but fewer than ten. Profiling relied on immunoSEQ multiplex PCR, and the TCRdb table lists in-frame clones only, not all of them. Of about 300,000 clones listed, roughly three quarters are singletons. The data were obtained in a study of cytotoxic CD8 clonotypes in ibrutinib-treated CLL. This TCR came from a human donor with chronic lymphocytic leukemia. This sample comprised PBMCs, obtained at disease progression, from a patient treated with ibrutinib.

The CDR3 protein is CASSQEREESYEQYF. The CDR3 DNA reads TGCGCCAGCAGCCAAGAGCGGGAGGAGTCCTACGAGCAGTACTTC. V gene TRBV4-3 combines with J gene TRBJ2-7; 8 nucleotides match TRBD2. This CDR3 spans 15 amino acids. V lost 0 bases and J lost 1; bases outside the gene matches: 2. Germline CDR1 is LGHNA and CDR2 is YSLEER.